The source of this T cell receptor (beta chain) is a study of OX40 agonist ivuxolimab in advanced cancers. Study overall: Patients received ivuxolimab, an agonistic anti-OX40 (CD134) antibody. A mean age of 60 years, range about 20 to 79, was recorded, and roughly 80% were male. Each dose-escalation patient presented with hepatocellular carcinoma, melanoma, renal cell or head and neck cancer.

Points from the study as a whole: Within 6 weeks, CD4+ and CD8+ blood T cells expanded clonally at 0.1 to 3.0 mg/kg.

Here immunoSEQ multiplex PCR was the method, and the copy in TCRdb shows in-frame clones only, minus some. The table has about 35,000 clones, 65% to 80% seen once. Trimming took off 3 bases at V and 4 bases at J, with 7 bases between the two ends. This CDR3 is 13 amino acids long. CDR1 is KGHSH and CDR2 is LQKENI in the germline V gene. A remark on this clone: Its target is unknown.

The V and J genes are TRBV18 and TRBJ1-5; D gene ambiguous. Sequenced material: CD4+ or CD8+ T cells sorted from blood, taken in a trial of the OX40 agonist ivuxolimab. The receptor's source is an adult with an advanced solid tumor such as melanoma, head and neck, liver or kidney cancer. The CDR3 here is CASSPGGNQPQHF. The CDR3 DNA reads as TGTGCCAGCTCACCTGGCGGAAATCAGCCCCAGCATTTT.